The 17 T cell receptor beta chains below were found in one sample sequenced in a study of T cell clonality in common variable immunodeficiency. The assay was immunoSEQ multiplex PCR, and TCRdb's table has in-frame clones only and misses some. There are 40,000 to 55,000 clones in the sample, none observed a single time. Sequencing input: peripheral blood mononuclear cells. The receptors here all came from a person aged 18-69 years in good health.

About this clone itself: The read is 3 residues too short to cover the CDR3 end, so that end is filled in from the germline J gene. The rearrangement joins TRBV18 to TRBJ1-4, with 10 positions matching TRBD1. CDR1 and CDR2 from the germline V gene are KGHSH and LQKENI. CDR3 size: 18 residues. The sequenced CDR3 bases are TGTGCCAGCTCTCCCGTTGGACAGGGGGTTACCTATAATTCACCA. It codes for CASSPVGQGVTYNSP. The CDR3 reads in full as CASSPVGQGVTYNSPLFF.

This clone was found many times. The CDR3 is CASSSLGGAGEKLFF. Incomplete CDR3 DNA: TGTGCCAGCAGCTCCCTGGGGGGGGCAGGAGAAAAA. V and J are TRBV7-2 and TRBJ1-4; D is perhaps TRBD1 (6 bases). The read ends 3 residues shy of where the CDR3 ends; the end is completed using the germline J gene. The CDR3 is 15 amino acids. V was trimmed by 4 bases and J by 8 bases, leaving 17 bases between them. Looked up from germline, CDR1 is SGHTA and CDR2 is FQGNSA.

This clone was seen a few times. CDR3 DNA (partial): TGTGCCATCAGTTTTACGGGACTAGCGGGGGAAAGGACTACGAATGAG. Translated: CAISFTGLAGERTTNE. The complete CDR3 reads CAISFTGLAGERTTNEQFF. The chain has TRBV10-3 and TRBJ2-1, with 14 bases lining up with TRBD2. The read ends 3 residues shy of where the CDR3 ends; the end is completed using the germline J gene. The CDR3 consists of 19 residues. Germline trimming cut 5 bases from V and 7 bases from J; bases unmatched to any gene: 16. Germline CDR1 reads ENHRY; CDR2 reads SYGVKD.

This clone was seen many times. The read halts 3 residues ahead of the CDR3 end, with the missing end drawn from the germline J gene. The chain is built from TRBV5-1 and TRBJ2-3; TRBD2 agrees at 8 bases. The CDR3 is 15 amino acids. Trimming cost V 0 bases and J 1 base; bases outside gene matches: 1. The germline CDR1 and CDR2 sequences are SGHRS and YFSETQ. The covered CDR3 bases are TGCGCCAGCAGCTTGGACGGGGGGGGCACAGATACG. Translated: CASSLDGGGTDT. The whole CDR3 region reads CASSLDGGGTDTQYF. Full variable domain (rest looked up from reference TRBV5-1 and TRBJ2-3): KAGVTQTPRYLIKTRGQQVTLSCSPISGHRSVSWYQQTPGQGLQFLFEYFSETQRNKGNFPGRFSGRQFSNSRSEMNVSTLELGDSALYLCASSLDGGGTDTQYFGPGTRLTVL.

This clone was seen a handful of times. The read ends 3 residues before the CDR3 terminus; that terminus is restored from the germline J gene. The chain uses TRBV7-9 and TRBJ2-1, with 8 bases identical to TRBD1. The V segment lost 5 bases and the J segment 6 bases; nucleotides outside the gene matches: 6. This CDR3 has 14 amino acids. Germline V lookup: CDR1 SEHNR, CDR2 FQNEAQ (reference sequence). The CDR3: CASSHNQGANEQFF. Partial CDR3 DNA: TGTGCCAGCAGCCATAACCAGGGGGCCAATGAG. The full variable domain, completed using reference TRBV7-9 and TRBJ2-1, is DTGVSQNPRHKITKRGQNVTFRCDPISEHNRLYWYRQTLGQGPEFLTYFQNEAQLEKSRLLSDRFSAERPKGSFSTLEIQRTEQGDSAMYLCASSHNQGANEQFFGPGTRLTVL.

This clone was detected many times. The junction and the germline gene differ at one end; a read error may be behind it. The CDR3 end falls 3 residues outside the read, so it is completed with the germline J gene. The chain uses TRBV4-2 and TRBJ2-5; D may be TRBD1 (6 bases). CDR3 length equals 15 residues. Germline V gives CDR1 LGHNA, CDR2 YNFKEQ. CDR3 DNA (partial): TGCGCCAGCAGCCAGGGCAGGGGACCTCGGGAGACC. This codes for CASSQGRGPRET. Given in full, the CDR3 is CASSQGRGPRETQYF.

In this sample, this clone turned up many times. Read sequence stops 3 residues before the CDR3 end, and the germline J gene provides the missing end. The chain joins TRBV7-7 to TRBJ2-2; no firm D call. The germline CDR1 and CDR2 sequences are SSHAT and FNYEAQ (reference sequence). This CDR3 contains 16 residues. Trimming took off 1 base at V and 4 bases at J, with 13 bases between the two ends. Partial CDR3 DNA: TGTGCCAGCAGCTTAGGGCGGCTAGTAAGCACCGGGGAG. Translation gives CASSLGRLVSTGE. From start to end, the CDR3 is CASSLGRLVSTGELFF.

This clone was picked up many times. Read coverage stops 3 residues before the CDR3 terminus; the germline J gene supplies the remainder. This sequence joins TRBV6-2 or TRBV6-3 and TRBJ1-6, with 8 nucleotides matching TRBD1. V trimming: 3 bases; J trimming: 6 bases; junction bases outside the gene matches: 7. The CDR3 covers 16 residues. CDR1 and CDR2 from the germline V gene are MNHEY and SVGEGT. This CDR3 reads CASSYYQGAGNSPLHF. The CDR3 bases that were read are TGTGCCAGCAGTTATTACCAGGGGGCCGGTAATTCACCC.

As to this clone: The read falls 3 residues short of the CDR3 end, and the missing part is taken from the germline J gene. The chain employs TRBV7-9 and TRBJ2-4, with 10 nucleotides matching TRBD1. The germline gives CDR1 SEHNR, CDR2 FQNEAQ (reference sequence). The CDR3 is 14 amino acids. Partial CDR3 DNA: TGTGCCAGCAGCTCCCGACAGGGGGCACAAGGT. This sequence encodes CASSSRQGAQG. The full CDR3 is CASSSRQGAQGQYF.

This clone was seen ten or more times. Read sequence stops 3 residues before the CDR3 end, and the germline J gene provides the missing end. The chain uses TRBV19 and TRBJ1-1, with D possibly TRBD1 on 6 matching bases. The germline V gene encodes CDR1 LNHDA and CDR2 SQIVND (reference sequence). This CDR3 spans 12 amino acids. The CDR3 region is CASSMDRRSAFF. The CDR3 bases that were read are TGTGCCAGTAGTATGGACAGACGATCG. Full variable domain (remainder filled in from reference TRBV19 and TRBJ1-1): DGGITQSPKYLFRKEGQNVTLSCEQNLNHDAMYWYRQDPGQGLRLIYYSQIVNDFQKGDIAEGYSVSREKKESFPLTVTSAQKNPTAFYLCASSMDRRSAFFGQGTRLTVV.

This clone was seen many times. The CDR3 spells CASSFASGGPQETQYF. The sequenced CDR3 bases are TGCGCCAGCAGCTTCGCTAGCGGGGGGCCTCAGGAGACC. The chain couples TRBV5-1 to TRBJ2-5; 11 bases fit TRBD2. Read coverage stops 3 residues before the CDR3 terminus; the germline J gene supplies the remainder. This CDR3 is 16 amino acids long. Germline CDR1 SGHRS, CDR2 YFSETQ. V gave up 2 bases and J gave up 5 bases; unmatched junction bases: 8.

This clone was seen only a few times. The CDR3 end falls 3 residues outside the read, so it is completed with the germline J gene. The rearrangement links TRBV2 to TRBJ1-2, with D possibly being TRBD1 (5 bases). This CDR3 contains 13 residues. The germline V gene encodes CDR1 SNHLY and CDR2 FYNNEI. CDR3 bases read: TGTGCCAGCAGCGCCGGGCAGGGCTACGGC. Translation: CASSAGQGYG. In full, the CDR3 is CASSAGQGYGYTF. The full variable domain, in which reference TRBV2 and TRBJ1-2 provide the parts outside the CDR3, is EPEVTQTPSHQVTQMGQEVILRCVPISNHLYFYWYRQILGQKVEFLVSFYNNEISEKSEIFDDQFSVERPDGSNFTLKIRSTKLEDSAMYFCASSAGQGYGYTFGSGTRLTVV.

This clone was observed at least ten times. The read ends 3 residues shy of where the CDR3 ends; the end is completed using the germline J gene. The chain carries TRBV5-6 and TRBJ2-6, with unresolved D. This CDR3 is built from 15 residues. Germline V CDR1 and CDR2: SGHDT, YYEEEE. V was shortened by 1 base and J by 0 bases, with 5 bases between the two germline ends. The sequenced CDR3 bases are TGTGCCAGCAGCTTGTGGGCCTCTGGGGCCAACGTC. Amino acids: CASSLWASGANV. The complete CDR3 reads CASSLWASGANVLTF. The full variable domain, with the rest looked up from reference TRBV5-6 and TRBJ2-6, is DAGVTQSPTHLIKTRGQQVTLRCSPKSGHDTVSWYQQALGQGPQFIFQYYEEEERQRGNFPDRFSGHQFPNYSSELNVNALLLGDSALYLCASSLWASGANVLTFGAGSRLTVL.

This clone has at least ten counts. The CDR3 end lies 3 residues beyond the end of the read and is filled in from the germline J gene. This chain connects TRBV6-2 or TRBV6-3 to TRBJ1-2, with D perhaps matching TRBD1 (6 bases). V was clipped by 6 bases and J by 3 bases, with 23 bases between them. CDR3 size: 17 residues. Germline V gene data show CDR1 as MNHEY and CDR2 as SVGEGT. CDR3 DNA (partial): TGTGCCAGCAGCCCGCGGGGGAGACTCAGGGGAGACTATGGC. Translated, it gives CASSPRGRLRGDYG. The CDR3, in full, reads CASSPRGRLRGDYGYTF.

This clone was picked up many times. Sequencing ends 3 residues short of the CDR3 end; the germline J gene provides the rest. The gene calls are TRBV30 and TRBJ1-4; TRBD1 is a possible D gene (6 bases). The V gene's germline CDR1 is GTSNPN and CDR2 SVGIG (reference sequence). This CDR3 spans 13 amino acids. CDR3 protein: CAWRGDIGWKLFF. CDR3 DNA, as far as it was read: TGTGCCTGGAGAGGGGACATCGGGTGGAAA.

This clone showed up many times. Read data end 3 residues before the CDR3 end; the end is taken from the germline J gene. J is TRBJ2-7 and V is TRBV7-9; tentatively, D is TRBD1 (7 bases). Deletions cut 5 bases from V and 6 bases from J, with 20 bases between. CDR1 SEHNR and CDR2 FQNEAQ come from the germline V gene (reference sequence). This CDR3 has 15 amino acids. The part of the CDR3 DNA that was read is TGTGCCAGCAGCGTCCTCCAGGGGGGCGTTTTCGAG. Translation: CASSVLQGGVFE. The full-length CDR3 reads as CASSVLQGGVFEQYF.

This clone was seen many times. The sequenced fragment ends 3 residues before the CDR3 boundary, so the rest is inferred from the germline J gene. The gene calls are TRBV10-3 and TRBJ2-7, with D unresolved. V was pared by 3 bases and J by 4 bases, with 13 bases between. The V gene's germline CDR1 is ENHRY and CDR2 SYGVKD. The CDR3 spans 14 residues. CDR3 DNA, as far as it was read: TGTGCCATCAGTGACCCTACTGTATCTTACGAG. Its protein product is CAISDPTVSYE. In full, the CDR3 is CAISDPTVSYEQYF.